These 17 T cell receptor beta chains originate from one sample sequenced in a study of cytomegalovirus exposure and HLA in healthy donors listed by TCRdb under 2017. The library was generated by the immunoSEQ multiplex PCR assay. For the multiplex PCR, a mixture combining 60 forward primers for TCR Vbeta segments and 13 reverse primers for TCR Jbeta segments was used. The table was pulled from immuneACCESS by TCRdb, which kept in-frame rearrangements only. Such tables lose some clones; where checked, under half of the loss comes from unresolved V genes, and the rest has no known cause. The sample records 95,000 to 100,000 clones, approximately 80% of which are singletons. In total, the top ten clones hold roughly 3% of the sample. Sequenced: PBMCs. The origin of the receptors is a man between 40 and 49 years old in good health and CMV-seronegative.

This CDR3 is CASGQGGGNTIYF. The CDR3 DNA sequence: TGTGCTAGTGGTCAGGGAGGAGGAAACACCATATATTTT. This chain connects TRBV12-5 to TRBJ1-3; tentatively, D is TRBD1 (5 bases). This CDR3 contains 13 residues. Germline V CDR1 and CDR2: LGHNT, FRNRAP. The V and J ends lost 5 bases and 4 bases respectively, with 9 bases between them.

The gene calls are TRBV14 and TRBJ2-2, with 8 bases matching TRBD1. V shed 3 bases and J 6 bases; nucleotides not matched to a gene: 6. From germline, CDR1 is SGHDN and CDR2 FVKESK. The CDR3 runs to 15 residues. CDR3 sequence reads: CASSHWTGKSGELFF. CDR3 bases: TGTGCCAGCAGCCATTGGACAGGGAAATCCGGGGAGCTGTTTTTT.

J is TRBJ1-6 and V is TRBV18; D possibly corresponds to TRBD1 (5 bases). The CDR3 loop spans 17 amino acids. V lost 2 bases and J 2 bases, leaving 13 bases between the germline ends. Germline V gene lookup returns CDR1 KGHSH and CDR2 LQKENI. CDR3 residues: CASSPLTPTAYNSPLHF. In DNA, the CDR3 is TGTGCCAGCTCACCATTGACCCCGACAGCCTATAATTCACCCCTCCACTTT.

This clone was seen more than once but under ten times. The chain is built from TRBV12-5 and TRBJ1-2; D may be TRBD1 (5 bases). Germline V CDR1 and CDR2: LGHNT, FRNRAP. Trimming took off 7 bases at V and 2 bases at J, with 14 bases between the two ends. The CDR3 runs 14 residues. The CDR3 sequence is CASANQTANYGYTF. The CDR3 DNA is TGTGCTAGTGCCAACCAGACAGCGAACTATGGCTACACCTTC.

This clone was counted a few times. The gene calls are TRBV11-2 and TRBJ1-4; D gene ambiguous. The CDR3 consists of 14 residues. V lost 5 bases, J lost 7 bases, and 14 bases lay in between. CDR1 and CDR2 from the germline V gene are SGHAT and FQNNGV. This chain's CDR3 is CASSPGPGREKLFF. The CDR3, as DNA: TGTGCCAGCAGCCCCGGCCCGGGTCGTGAAAAACTGTTTTTT.

As to this clone: Other DNA variants within this sample encode the same CDR3. This sequence joins TRBV30 and TRBJ1-1; D gene unclear. CDR1 is GTSNPN, CDR2 SVGIG, per germline (reference sequence). The CDR3 length is 12 residues. Trimming took off 3 bases at V and 7 bases at J, with 12 bases between the two ends. The CDR3 loop reads CAWSPLRGEAFF. The CDR3 coding sequence is TGTGCCTGGAGCCCCCTGCGGGGTGAAGCTTTCTTT.

The chain carries TRBV29-1 and TRBJ1-1, with 7 bases that match TRBD1. V shed 6 bases and J 3 bases; nucleotides not matched to a gene: 4. Germline V gene lookup returns CDR1 SQVTM and CDR2 ANQGSEA. The length of the CDR3 is 12 residues. The CDR3 DNA sequence: TGCAGCGTGAAGCAGGGGGACACTGAAGCTTTCTTT. Translation gives CSVKQGDTEAFF.

The chain has TRBV11-2 and TRBJ2-1, with D unclear. Germline CDR1 reads SGHAT; CDR2 reads FQNNGV. V lost 1 base and J 2 bases, leaving 9 bases between the germline ends. This CDR3 comprises 15 residues. The CDR3 nucleotides read TGTGCCAGCAGCTTAGGAGCGAGTACCTACAATGAGCAGTTCTTC. Translated: CASSLGASTYNEQFF.

This chain links TRBV11-2 with TRBJ1-4; D gene unclear. This CDR3 is 13 amino acids long. The germline CDR1 and CDR2 sequences are SGHAT and FQNNGV. Trimming cost V 8 bases and J 5 bases, with 12 bases left between them. CDR3 coding DNA: TGTGCCAGCCAGGCGACATTGAATGAAAAACTGTTTTTT. Translated: CASQATLNEKLFF. Variable domain in full (rest from reference TRBV11-2 and TRBJ1-4): EAGVAQSPRYKIIEKRQSVAFWCNPISGHATLYWYQQILGQGPKLLIQFQNNGVVDDSQLPKDRFSAERLKGVDSTLKIQPAKLEDSAVYLCASQATLNEKLFFGSGTQLSVL.

In its sample, this clone was seen once. The J gene is TRBJ2-7, the V gene TRBV6-5; D gene unclear. The CDR3 extends over 13 amino acids. Trimming took 6 bases from V and 0 from J, leaving 9 bases between them. CDR1 MNHEY and CDR2 SVGAGI come from the germline V gene. The CDR3 DNA sequence: TGTGCCAGCAGCTCGCCTAGCTCCTACGAGCAGTACTTC. It encodes CASSSPSSYEQYF.

The rearrangement uses TRBV19 and TRBJ2-1; weak D call: TRBD2 (5 bases). Germline V CDR1 and CDR2: LNHDA, SQIVND (reference sequence). V shed 5 bases and J shed 7 bases, with 12 bases lying between them. The CDR3 is made up of 13 amino acids. The CDR3 nucleotides are TGTGCCAGTAGTTGGGCGACGGGGAATGAGCAGTTCTTC. This encodes CASSWATGNEQFF. Full variable domain (remainder filled in from reference TRBV19 and TRBJ2-1): DGGITQSPKYLFRKEGQNVTLSCEQNLNHDAMYWYRQDPGQGLRLIYYSQIVNDFQKGDIAEGYSVSREKKESFPLTVTSAQKNPTAFYLCASSWATGNEQFFGPGTRLTVL.

The chain's CDR3 is CASSLFRDSSYNSPLHF. The CDR3 bases are TGTGCCAGCAGCTTATTTCGGGACAGCTCCTATAATTCACCCCTCCACTTT. The chain is built from TRBV11-2 and TRBJ1-6, with 7 positions matching TRBD1. V lost 2 bases, J lost 0 bases, and 4 bases stayed unmatched. The germline V gene encodes CDR1 SGHAT and CDR2 FQNNGV. The CDR3 consists of 17 residues.

This clone has more than one count but fewer than ten. The chain joins TRBV4-1 to TRBJ1-4, with 7 nucleotides matching TRBD1. The J segment lost 5 bases and the V segment lost 6 bases, leaving 15 bases of the junction unmatched. Germline V gene lookup returns CDR1 MGHRA and CDR2 YSYEKL. There are 17 residues in the CDR3. The CDR3: CASRFRDSRLNNEKLFF. The CDR3 coding sequence is TGCGCCAGCAGGTTTCGGGACAGCCGATTGAACAATGAAAAACTGTTTTTT.

CDR3 DNA: TGTGCCAGCAGTCCAATACAGGTCTACGAGCAGTACTTC. Translation gives CASSPIQVYEQYF. The chain uses TRBV28 and TRBJ2-7, with D perhaps matching TRBD1 (5 bases). The CDR3 covers 13 residues. Germline V CDR1 and CDR2: MDHEN, SYDVKM. V shed 5 bases and J shed 3 bases, with 11 bases lying between them.

V usage is TRBV2 and J usage is TRBJ2-2, with 12 positions matching TRBD1. This CDR3 region has 18 residues. In germline, CDR1 is SNHLY, CDR2 FYNNEI. V shed 6 bases, J shed 1 base, and the junction held 9 bases outside the gene matches. The CDR3, as DNA: TGTGCCAGCAGGTCCGGGACAGGGGGCACCGTGAACACCGGGGAGCTGTTTTTT. Protein sequence: CASRSGTGGTVNTGELFF.

The gene calls are TRBV28 and TRBJ1-2; the D is unclear. The V end lost 7 bases, the J end lost 8 bases, and 14 bases lay between the germline ends. The V gene's germline CDR1 is MDHEN and CDR2 SYDVKM. The CDR3 consists of 12 residues. CDR3 bases: TGTGCCAGCAACTCGGGAAGTATCGGCTACACCTTC. Its translation is CASNSGSIGYTF.

The chain combines TRBV7-8 with TRBJ2-7; TRBD1 matches 8 bases. V dropped 1 base and J dropped 4; count of bases not matched to a gene: 9. Germline loops: CDR1 SGHVS, CDR2 FQNEAQ. This CDR3 has 16 amino acids. CDR3 in amino acids: CASSLEQGAGLYEQYF. CDR3 DNA: TGTGCCAGCAGCTTAGAGCAGGGGGCAGGGTTGTACGAGCAGTACTTC.